This TCR beta chain derives from a study of shared clonotypes between healthy human individuals. For the study at large: Three plates each covered CD4 naive and memory; CD8 naive two, CD8 memory one. Study-level findings and limits: Compared with memory subsets, naive subsets generally had larger estimated richness.

Original methodology: ImmunoSEQ yielded junction-only sequences lacking quality scores, so filtering differed. TCRdb keeps only in-frame clones here, not all; method: immunoSEQ multiplex PCR. V, J and clone size reflect that table, while D and trimming were determined from the DNA. The sample records around 1.5 million clones, approximately 98% being singletons. Researchers partitioned CD4+ cells into CD45RA+ naive and CD45RA-negative memory subsets. This clone occurred once. Its antigen is not known. Sequences were obtained from naive CD4+ T cells sorted from blood. Sample subset: CD45RA+ positively selected. This sequence was found in a man younger than 45 in good health.

The CDR3: CASSGDRGPRNEQFF. The CDR3, as DNA: TGTGCCAGCAGCGGGGACAGGGGCCCGCGGAATGAGCAGTTCTTC. The genes are TRBV5-4 and TRBJ2-1, with 10 nucleotides matching TRBD1. V gave up 4 bases and J gave up 7 bases; unmatched junction bases: 8. Looked up from germline, CDR1 is SGHNT and CDR2 is YYREEE (reference sequence). CDR3 length: 15 residues. Full variable domain (missing parts from reference TRBV5-4 and TRBJ2-1): ETGVTQSPTHLIKTRGQQVTLRCSSQSGHNTVSWYQQALGQGPQFIFQYYREEENGRGNFPPRFSGLQFPNYSSELNVNALELDDSALYLCASSGDRGPRNEQFFGPGTRLTVL.